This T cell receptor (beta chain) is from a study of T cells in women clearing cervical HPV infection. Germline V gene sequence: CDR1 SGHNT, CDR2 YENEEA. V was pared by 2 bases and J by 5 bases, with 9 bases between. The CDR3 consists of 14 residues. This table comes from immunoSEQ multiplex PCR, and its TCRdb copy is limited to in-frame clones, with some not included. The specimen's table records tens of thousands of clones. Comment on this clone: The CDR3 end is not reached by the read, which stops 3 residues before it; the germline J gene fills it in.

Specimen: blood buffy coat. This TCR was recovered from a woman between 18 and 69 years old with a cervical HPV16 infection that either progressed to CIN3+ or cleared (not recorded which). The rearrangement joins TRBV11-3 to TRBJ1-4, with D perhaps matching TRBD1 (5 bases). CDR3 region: CASSLRQGNEKLFF. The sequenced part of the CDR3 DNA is TGTGCCAGCAGCTTAAGGCAGGGAAATGAAAAA.